Below, 24 T cell receptor beta chains from the same sample are listed, as sequenced in a study. A single record per CDR3 protein comes from TCRdb applying MiXCR to the RT-PCR reads. The data contain 550,000 to 750,000 distinct CDR3 sequences, approximately 14% of them singletons. The sequencing sample was made of memory CD4+ T cells from blood. The origin of the receptors is a female donor in good health, serving as a healthy control.

The rearrangement links TRBV6-5 to TRBJ2-7; no clear D. There are 14 residues in the CDR3. V dropped 2 bases and J dropped 3 bases, with 11 bases sitting between them. CDR1 is MNHEY, CDR2 SVGAGI, per germline. This CDR3 is CASSYRGVSYEQYF. The CDR3 bases are TGTGCCAGCAGTTACCGTGGGGTAAGCTACGAGCAGTACTTC.

This clonotype occurred many times. The chain carries TRBV10-2 and TRBJ2-5; D is uncertain. The CDR3 has 13 residues. Trimming took off 2 bases at V and 4 bases at J, with 8 bases between the two ends. The germline V gene encodes CDR1 WSHSY and CDR2 SAAADI. Here the CDR3 DNA reads TGCGCCAGCAGTGAGGGACCCACAGAGACCCAGTACTTC. It encodes CASSEGPTETQYF.

This clonotype was picked up a small number of times. The chain combines TRBV4-2 with TRBJ1-1; perhaps TRBD1 as D (5 bases). The CDR3 consists of 16 residues. V was trimmed by 0 bases and J by 4 bases, leaving 15 bases between them. CDR1 is LGHNA, CDR2 YNFKEQ, per germline. The CDR3 spells CASSQDPTGDSTEAFF. The CDR3 bases are TGTGCCAGCAGCCAAGACCCGACGGGGGATAGCACTGAAGCTTTCTTT.

V is TRBV24-1 and J is TRBJ1-4, with 10 bases aligning to TRBD1. After removal of 4 bases from V and 8 bases from J, the junction contained 6 bases not matched to a gene. The CDR3 contains 15 residues. In germline, CDR1 is KGHDR, CDR2 SFDVKD. Here the CDR3 DNA reads TGTGCCACCAGTGACCCGACAGGGGGCAGGGAAAAACTGTTTTTT. Translation gives CATSDPTGGREKLFF.

V is TRBV11-2 and J is TRBJ1-1; D unclear. The germline V gene encodes CDR1 SGHAT and CDR2 FQNNGV. CDR3 length equals 14 residues. The V end lost 7 bases, the J end lost 0 bases, and 12 bases lay between the germline ends. The CDR3 loop reads CASNRDMMNTEAFF. The CDR3 nucleotides are TGTGCCAGCAACCGCGACATGATGAACACTGAAGCTTTCTTT.

The chain carries TRBV24-1 and TRBJ1-2, with a tentative D call TRBD1 (5 bases). Looked up from germline, CDR1 is KGHDR and CDR2 is SFDVKD. Trimming cost V 4 bases and J 5 bases, with 16 bases left between them. The CDR3 length is 15 residues. CDR3 sequence reads: CATSDGRGPEYGYTF. The CDR3 DNA sequence: TGTGCCACCAGTGACGGACGGGGACCGGAATATGGCTACACCTTC.

The CDR3 coding sequence is TGTGCCAGCAGCCGACCTACCCAGGGTAACTACGAGCAGTACTTC. Protein product: CASSRPTQGNYEQYF. The genes are TRBV3-1 and TRBJ2-7; D is perhaps TRBD1 (5 bases). Germline values: CDR1 LGHDT, CDR2 YNNKEL (reference sequence). Between the trimmed V and J ends, which lost 4 bases and 3 bases, there was a span of 16 bases. The CDR3 is made up of 15 amino acids.

The rearrangement links TRBV24-1 to TRBJ2-3, with 7 positions matching TRBD1. V lost 3 bases, J lost 0 bases, and 5 bases stayed unmatched. This CDR3 has 16 residues. Germline assignment: CDR1 KGHDR and CDR2 SFDVKD. The DNA for the CDR3 is TGTGCCACCAGTGATAATGACAGGGCAAGCACAGATACGCAGTATTTT. Amino acid sequence: CATSDNDRASTDTQYF.

This clonotype was counted once. The rearrangement uses TRBV18 and TRBJ1-1; TRBD1 aligns across 7 bases. V was clipped by 5 bases and J by 0 bases; unmatched bases: 6. Looked up from germline, CDR1 is KGHSH and CDR2 is LQKENI. This CDR3 region has 15 residues. CDR3 loop: CASSSDRSMNTEAFF. The DNA of the CDR3 is TGTGCCAGCTCATCGGACAGGAGCATGAACACTGAAGCTTTCTTT.

This clonotype was counted ten times or more. The V call is TRBV7-2, the J call TRBJ1-3; D is unclear. V was cut by 5 bases and J by 3 bases, with 14 bases left in between. The germline V gene encodes CDR1 SGHTA and CDR2 FQGNSA. This CDR3 is built from 15 residues. The CDR3 DNA reads as TGTGCCAGCAGCCCCACGATCGTATATGGAAACACCATATATTTT. Its protein product is CASSPTIVYGNTIYF.

This clonotype was counted only a few times. This chain uses TRBV3-1 with TRBJ2-7, with 12 bases matching TRBD2. Germline V CDR1 and CDR2: LGHDT, YNNKEL (reference sequence). The V gene end was trimmed by 6 bases and the J gene end by 4 bases; junction bases not matched to a gene: 4. The CDR3 extends over 14 amino acids. The CDR3 here is CASRRTSGKYEQYF. The CDR3 region has the DNA TGTGCCAGCAGACGGACTAGCGGGAAGTACGAGCAGTACTTC.

The chain couples TRBV7-2 to TRBJ1-5, with 9 bases lining up with TRBD1. The ends lost 3 bases at V and 4 bases at J; junction bases unmatched: 7. This CDR3 contains 16 residues. In germline, CDR1 is SGHTA, CDR2 FQGNSA. The CDR3 here is CASSLVTGTGNQPQHF. The CDR3 DNA is TGTGCCAGCAGCTTGGTTACCGGGACAGGGAATCAGCCCCAGCATTTT. The full variable domain, completed using reference TRBV7-2 and TRBJ1-5, is GAGVSQSPSNKVTEKGKDVELRCDPISGHTALYWYRQSLGQGLEFLIYFQGNSAPDKSGLPSDRFSAERTGGSVSTLTIQRTQQEDSAVYLCASSLVTGTGNQPQHFGDGTRLSIL.

The table lists this clonotype with many counts. The rearrangement joins TRBV18 to TRBJ2-5; D is unclear. V lost 8 bases, J lost 0 bases, and 4 bases lay in between. The CDR3 totals 11 residues. Germline CDR1 KGHSH, CDR2 LQKENI. As DNA, the CDR3 is TGTGCCAGCAGCGACCAAGAGACCCAGTACTTC. Translating it yields CASSDQETQYF.

This clonotype has a handful of counts. The CDR3 DNA reads as TGTGCCAGCAGCTTATCAGGTCAGGGGCAGTACTTC. It specifies CASSLSGQGQYF. V usage is TRBV7-9 and J usage is TRBJ2-7, with D tentatively TRBD1 (5 bases). This CDR3 comprises 12 residues. V was cut by 2 bases and J by 9 bases, with 11 bases left in between. CDR1 SEHNR and CDR2 FQNEAQ come from the germline V gene (reference sequence). The whole variable domain, remainder taken from reference TRBV7-9 and TRBJ2-7, is DTGVSQNPRHKITKRGQNVTFRCDPISEHNRLYWYRQTLGQGPEFLTYFQNEAQLEKSRLLSDRFSAERPKGSFSTLEIQRTEQGDSAMYLCASSLSGQGQYFGPGTRLTVT.

As to this clonotype: One end of the junction is discordant with germline, which a read error may explain. The chain combines TRBV10-3 with TRBJ1-1, with 7 bases fitting TRBD1. The CDR3 totals 16 residues. Germline CDR1 ENHRY, CDR2 SYGVKD. The CDR3 nucleotides are TGTGTCATCGGGCAAGGGGGCTCGGAGTTGAACACTGAAGCTTTCTTT. It encodes CVIGQGGSELNTEAFF.

The V and J genes are TRBV29-1 and TRBJ2-1, with D possibly being TRBD1 or TRBD2 (6 bases each). Trimming stripped 3 bases from V and 0 bases from J, with 15 bases between. The CDR3 contains 16 residues. Germline V gene lookup returns CDR1 SQVTM and CDR2 ANQGSEA. The CDR3 here is CSVERGTASSYNEQFF. CDR3 DNA sequence: TGCAGCGTTGAGAGGGGGACTGCCAGCTCCTACAATGAGCAGTTCTTC.

The chain employs TRBV5-1 and TRBJ1-6, with a weak D call TRBD1 (6 bases). Germline assignment: CDR1 SGHRS and CDR2 YFSETQ. This CDR3 contains 13 residues. The V end was cut by 9 bases, the J end by 9 bases, with 16 bases between. CDR3 protein: CATSTGGGSPLHF. CDR3 bases: TGCGCCACCTCGACAGGAGGAGGTTCACCCCTCCACTTT.

The rearrangement uses TRBV20-1 and TRBJ1-1, with D unresolved. In germline, CDR1 is DFQATT, CDR2 SNEGSKA (reference sequence). CDR3 length: 11 residues. V was trimmed by 4 bases and J by 8 bases, leaving 11 bases between them. CDR3: CSANTPREAFF. The CDR3 coding sequence is TGCAGTGCTAACACCCCCCGGGAAGCTTTCTTT.

This clonotype was found many times. Here the CDR3 reads CSALTGSGTEAFF. The CDR3 DNA sequence: TGCAGCGCCTTGACAGGGTCCGGCACTGAAGCTTTCTTT. The chain uses TRBV29-1 and TRBJ1-1; TRBD1 matches 7 bases. CDR3 length: 13 residues. From germline, CDR1 is SQVTM and CDR2 ANQGSEA. The V segment lost 7 bases and the J segment 4 bases; nucleotides outside the gene matches: 9.

J is TRBJ2-3 and V is TRBV20-1, with a tentative D call TRBD2 (5 bases). The germline gives CDR1 DFQATT, CDR2 SNEGSKA (reference sequence). CDR3 length: 17 amino acids. The V and J ends lost 3 bases and 6 bases respectively, with 25 bases between them. This CDR3 reads CSARSLLQADPPDTQYF. CDR3 DNA: TGCAGTGCTAGGTCCCTCCTTCAAGCGGACCCCCCTGATACGCAGTATTTT.

This chain connects TRBV11-1 to TRBJ1-2; D might be TRBD1 (5 bases). Germline V gene lookup returns CDR1 SGHAT and CDR2 FQDESV (reference sequence). V lost 5 bases, J lost 4 bases, and 14 bases lay in between. The CDR3 consists of 14 residues. CDR3 sequence reads: CASSAKQGTYGYTF. The CDR3 DNA reads as TGTGCCAGCAGCGCCAAGCAGGGTACCTATGGCTACACCTTC.

This clonotype was detected ten times or more. The chain has TRBV12-3 or TRBV12-4 and TRBJ1-5, with D unresolved. This CDR3 region has 12 residues. Trimming left V 5 bases short and J 6 bases short, with 8 bases between. In DNA, the CDR3 is TGTGCCAGCAGTCCGCCCTCTCAGCCCCAGCATTTT. It is translated as CASSPPSQPQHF.

The chain employs TRBV6-6 and TRBJ2-5; 8 nucleotides align to TRBD2. The CDR3 has 14 amino acids. In germline, CDR1 is MNHNY, CDR2 SVGAGI (reference sequence). V dropped 5 bases and J dropped 4; count of bases not matched to a gene: 6. Here the CDR3 reads CASSKVAGLETQYF. The CDR3 DNA is TGTGCCAGCAGTAAGGTAGCGGGGCTAGAGACCCAGTACTTC.

This clonotype was recorded at least ten times. The J gene is TRBJ2-1, the V gene TRBV10-3; D is undetermined. The ends were cut back, 3 bases at V and 4 bases at J, with 7 bases in the middle. Germline CDR1 reads ENHRY; CDR2 reads SYGVKD. The CDR3 is made up of 13 amino acids. The CDR3: CAISDPRYNEQFF. DNA for the CDR3: TGTGCCATCAGTGACCCACGTTACAATGAGCAGTTCTTC.